This TCR beta chain was sequenced during a study of OX40 agonist ivuxolimab in advanced cancers. Study context: Every patient in dose escalation had hepatocellular carcinoma, melanoma, renal cell or head and neck cancer.

Study-wide results and caveats: Partial responders at 0.1-3.0 mg/kg showed near-lowest clonal expansion. Mean expanded clone counts were higher in CD8+ than CD4+ T cells.

Germline CDR1 reads KGHSH; CDR2 reads LQKENI. Trimming took off 3 bases at V and 9 bases at J, with 12 bases between the two ends. The CDR3 is 14 amino acids. Excluded were patients having autoimmune disease history or systemic immunosuppression. As concerns this clone: Antigen: not known.

Clones were read by immunoSEQ multiplex PCR, and TCRdb kept only the in-frame ones, dropping some. Here the sample spans tens of thousands of clones, around 87% being singletons. Sample: CD4+ or CD8+ T cells sorted from blood, taken in a trial of the OX40 agonist ivuxolimab. The sequence came from an adult with an advanced solid tumor such as melanoma, head and neck, liver or kidney cancer. The rearrangement uses TRBV18 and TRBJ1-6; D is possibly TRBD1 (5 bases). The CDR3 sequence: CASSPFDSSSPLHF. The DNA for the CDR3 is TGTGCCAGCTCACCGTTCGACAGTAGTTCACCCCTCCACTTT.